These 6 T cell receptor beta chains were all obtained from the same sample, sequenced in a study of blood T cell repertoires in COVID-19. Sequenced by immunoSEQ multiplex PCR; TCRdb stores in-frame clones only, minus some. The table lists over 25,000 clones, nearly 80% of them singletons, with roughly a third in the top ten. Sequences were obtained from peripheral blood. The receptors stem from a man older than 75 with acute or convalescent COVID-19.

Concerning this clone itself: An end of the junction does not agree with germline; a read error may underlie this. J is TRBJ2-7 and V is TRBV6-5; D is possibly TRBD2 (5 bases). The CDR3 has 12 residues. CDR1 MNHEY and CDR2 SVGAGI come from the germline V gene. The CDR3: CASTKGEGITNF. The CDR3 DNA reads as TGTGCCAGCACGAAGGGTGAGGGTATTACGAACTTC.

This chain connects TRBV4-1 to TRBJ1-4; D gene unclear. V lost 1 base, J lost 6 bases, and 12 bases lay in between. CDR1 and CDR2 from the germline V gene are MGHRA and YSYEKL. The CDR3 has 15 amino acids. As DNA, the CDR3 is TGCGCCAGCAGCCAAGGCCGGGGTCCCTATGAAAAACTGTTTTTT. As protein: CASSQGRGPYEKLFF.

The gene calls are TRBV29-1 and TRBJ2-5, with D possibly TRBD2 on 6 matching bases. The V gene's germline CDR1 is SQVTM and CDR2 ANQGSEA. V lost 4 bases, J lost 5 bases, and 14 bases lay in between. The CDR3 runs 13 residues. The CDR3 here is CSVVAEIAETQYF. In DNA, the CDR3 is TGCAGCGTTGTAGCGGAAATCGCGGAGACCCAGTACTTC.

The chain combines TRBV7-9 with TRBJ1-4; 8 bases are shared with TRBD1. The V gene end was trimmed by 7 bases and the J gene end by 10 bases; junction bases not matched to a gene: 5. Germline V gives CDR1 SEHNR, CDR2 FQNEAQ (reference sequence). CDR3 size: 12 residues. The CDR3 DNA reads as TGTGCCAGCATGGGACAGGAGGGAAAACTGTTTTTT. Translating it yields CASMGQEGKLFF.

The J gene is TRBJ2-3, the V gene TRBV6-6; 8 bases align to TRBD2. Germline V gene sequence: CDR1 MNHNY, CDR2 SVGAGI (reference sequence). V shed 6 bases and J 3 bases; nucleotides not matched to a gene: 8. CDR3 size: 15 residues. The CDR3 nucleotides are TGTGCCAGCAGCCCAACCCGGGGGGGAACAGATACGCAGTATTTT. It is translated as CASSPTRGGTDTQYF.

The V call is TRBV19, the J call TRBJ1-3; TRBD1 is a possible D gene (5 bases). The CDR3 is made up of 15 amino acids. Germline V gives CDR1 LNHDA, CDR2 SQIVND (reference sequence). With 3 bases removed from V and 0 bases from J, the gap between germline ends came to 9 bases. CDR3 nucleotides: TGTGCCAGTAGTATCTCAAGGGGCTCTGGAAACACCATATATTTT. Translation gives CASSISRGSGNTIYF.